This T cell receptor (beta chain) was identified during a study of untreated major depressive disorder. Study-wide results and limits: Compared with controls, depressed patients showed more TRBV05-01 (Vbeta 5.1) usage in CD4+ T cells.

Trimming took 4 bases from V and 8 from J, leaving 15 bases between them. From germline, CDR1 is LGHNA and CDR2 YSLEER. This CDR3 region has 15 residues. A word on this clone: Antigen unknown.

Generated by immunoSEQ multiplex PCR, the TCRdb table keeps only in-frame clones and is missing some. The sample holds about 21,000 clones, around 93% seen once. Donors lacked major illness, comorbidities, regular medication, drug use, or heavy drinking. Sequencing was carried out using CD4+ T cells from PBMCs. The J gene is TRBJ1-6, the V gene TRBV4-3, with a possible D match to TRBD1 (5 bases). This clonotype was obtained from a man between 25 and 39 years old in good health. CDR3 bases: TGCGCCAGCAGCCTTGGGGGGAAAGGTGATTCACCCCTCCACTTT. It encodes CASSLGGKGDSPLHF.